The source of this T cell receptor (beta chain) is a study of shared clonotypes between healthy human individuals. The study, taken as a whole, reports: In a few donors, around 5% of naive CD4 clonotypes appeared in common.

CDR1 is SEHNR, CDR2 FQNEAQ, per germline (reference sequence). The CDR3 sequence is 14 residues long. V lost 5 bases, J lost 5 bases, and 15 bases lay in between. Comment on this clone: What it recognizes is unknown.

TCRdb's copy holds only in-frame clones and misses some; the assay was immunoSEQ multiplex PCR. The sample lists roughly 2.5 million clones, more than 80% occurring once. This chain joins TRBV7-9 and TRBJ2-5; D is tentatively TRBD1 or TRBD2 (5 bases each). Material: naive CD4+ T cells sorted from blood. Subset described: CD45RA+ positively selected. This clonotype was obtained from a man younger than 35 in good health. The CDR3 nucleotides are TGTGCCAGCAGCGTTGGGACCCACGACGAGACCCAGTACTTC. Translated: CASSVGTHDETQYF.